What follows are 3 T cell receptor beta chains derived from one specimen sequenced in a study of blood T cells in healthy people across ages. A second PCR, run for roughly 7 to 12 cycles, used a sample-barcoded 5' primer plus a J-beta primer mix. TCRdb ran MiXCR on the 5' RACE reads and lists one entry per CDR3 protein. Seen here are 650,000 to 1,000,000 distinct CDR3 sequences, 30% to 45% observed once, and the top ten hold over 10%. Source material: blood. These receptors were collected from a man aged 18-30 years in good health.

Note on this clonotype: This sequence may be a read error, since a much larger clone differs from it by one base. V and J are TRBV20-1 and TRBJ2-5; D uncertain. The closer fit of TRBJ2-7 to the DNA end suggests the J call may be wrong. This CDR3 spans 11 amino acids. Germline V gene sequence: CDR1 DFQATT, CDR2 SNEGSKA (reference sequence). The CDR3 DNA is TGCAGTGCCAGACTCAGCTACGAGCAGTACTTC. Translation gives CSARLSYEQYF.

This clonotype was seen ten or more times. This chain uses TRBV10-3 with TRBJ2-5, with 8 nucleotides matching TRBD2. The junction had 6 bases not matched to a gene; V was cut back by 2 bases and J by 4 bases. Per the germline V gene, CDR1 is ENHRY and CDR2 is SYGVKD. This CDR3 comprises 15 residues. The CDR3 sequence is CAISETGGLGETQYF. CDR3 nucleotides: TGTGCCATCAGTGAGACGGGGGGGCTTGGAGAGACCCAGTACTTC.

On this clonotype itself: A much larger clone is a single base away; this may be a read error. V gene TRBV5-1 combines with J gene TRBJ2-5; D not certain. This CDR3 region has 13 residues. From germline, CDR1 is SGHRS and CDR2 YFSETQ. In nucleotides, the CDR3 is TGCGCCGGCAGCTTAGGGTCCGGGGAGACCCAGTACTTC. Its translation: CAGSLGSGETQYF. The full variable domain, rest sourced from reference TRBV5-1 and TRBJ2-5, is KAGVTQTPRYLIKTRGQQVTLSCSPISGHRSVSWYQQTPGQGLQFLFEYFSETQRNKGNFPGRFSGRQFSNSRSEMNVSTLELGDSALYLCAGSLGSGETQYFGPGTRLLVL.